This entry concerns a single T cell receptor (beta chain). What it binds is unknown. This sample stems from a study of OX40 agonist ivuxolimab in advanced cancers. Clones were read by immunoSEQ multiplex PCR, and TCRdb kept only the in-frame ones, dropping some. The sample has about 83,000 clones, roughly 84% seen once; the top ten hold roughly 6.6%. The CDR3 is 21 residues long. Study results and limitations: Expanded clones tended on average to be more numerous among CD8+ T cells than CD4+.

The input for sequencing was CD4+ or CD8+ T cells sorted from blood, taken in a trial of the OX40 agonist ivuxolimab. The chain has TRBV21-1 and TRBJ2-3; whether TRBD2, the table's D call, matches the DNA was not checked. TRBV21-1 is a known pseudogene. This receptor was taken from an adult with an advanced solid tumor such as melanoma, head and neck, liver or kidney cancer. The CDR3 DNA reads as TGTGCCAGCAGCAAAGTTGGGTTACTAGCGGGAAGGCCTTCGATCACAGATACGCAGTATTTT. Protein product: CASSKVGLLAGRPSITDTQYF.